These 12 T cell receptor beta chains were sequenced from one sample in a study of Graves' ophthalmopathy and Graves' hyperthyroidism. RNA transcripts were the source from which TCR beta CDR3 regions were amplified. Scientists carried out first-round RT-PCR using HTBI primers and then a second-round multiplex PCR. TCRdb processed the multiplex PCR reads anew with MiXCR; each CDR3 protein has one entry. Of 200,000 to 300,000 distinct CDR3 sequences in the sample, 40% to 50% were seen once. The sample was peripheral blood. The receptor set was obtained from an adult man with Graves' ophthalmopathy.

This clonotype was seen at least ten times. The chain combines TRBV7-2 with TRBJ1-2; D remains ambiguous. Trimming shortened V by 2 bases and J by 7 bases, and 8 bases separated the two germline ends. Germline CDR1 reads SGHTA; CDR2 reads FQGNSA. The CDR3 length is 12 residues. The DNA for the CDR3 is TGTGCCAGCAGCTTATTTGGGTTTGGCTACACCTTC. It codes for CASSLFGFGYTF.

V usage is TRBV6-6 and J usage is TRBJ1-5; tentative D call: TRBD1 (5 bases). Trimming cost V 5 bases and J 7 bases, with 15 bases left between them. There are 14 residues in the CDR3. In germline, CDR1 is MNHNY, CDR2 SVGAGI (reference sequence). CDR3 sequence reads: CASSEAPWGQPQHF. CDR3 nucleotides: TGTGCCAGCAGTGAAGCGCCCTGGGGGCAGCCCCAGCATTTT.

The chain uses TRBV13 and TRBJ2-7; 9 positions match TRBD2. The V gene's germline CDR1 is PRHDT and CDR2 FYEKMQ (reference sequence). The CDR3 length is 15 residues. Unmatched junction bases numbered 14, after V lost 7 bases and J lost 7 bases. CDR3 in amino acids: CASTQVLREGGEQYF. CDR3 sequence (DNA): TGTGCCAGCACCCAAGTGTTGCGGGAGGGAGGGGAGCAGTACTTC.

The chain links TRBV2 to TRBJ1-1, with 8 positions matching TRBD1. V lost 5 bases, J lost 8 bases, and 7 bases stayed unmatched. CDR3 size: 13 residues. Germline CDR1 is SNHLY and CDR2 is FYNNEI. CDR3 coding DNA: TGTGCCAGCAGTTCGGACAGGGCCGCCGAAGCTTTCTTT. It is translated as CASSSDRAAEAFF.

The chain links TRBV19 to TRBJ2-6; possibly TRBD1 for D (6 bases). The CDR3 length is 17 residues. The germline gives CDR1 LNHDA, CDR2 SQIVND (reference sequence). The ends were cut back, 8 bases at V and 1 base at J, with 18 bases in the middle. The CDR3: CASSKQGWASGANVLTF. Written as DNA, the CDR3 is TGTGCCAGTTCGAAACAGGGATGGGCGTCTGGGGCCAACGTCCTGACTTTC. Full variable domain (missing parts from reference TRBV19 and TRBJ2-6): DGGITQSPKYLFRKEGQNVTLSCEQNLNHDAMYWYRQDPGQGLRLIYYSQIVNDFQKGDIAEGYSVSREKKESFPLTVTSAQKNPTAFYLCASSKQGWASGANVLTFGAGSRLTVL.

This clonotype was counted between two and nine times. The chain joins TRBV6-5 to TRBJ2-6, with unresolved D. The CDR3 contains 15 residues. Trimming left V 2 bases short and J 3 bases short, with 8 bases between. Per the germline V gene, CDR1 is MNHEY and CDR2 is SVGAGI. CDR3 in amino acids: CASSYRPHGANVLTF. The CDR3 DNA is TGTGCCAGCAGTTACAGGCCTCATGGGGCCAACGTCCTGACTTTC.

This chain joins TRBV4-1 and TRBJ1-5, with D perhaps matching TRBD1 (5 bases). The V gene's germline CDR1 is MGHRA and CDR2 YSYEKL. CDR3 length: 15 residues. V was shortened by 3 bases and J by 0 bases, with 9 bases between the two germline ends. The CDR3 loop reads CASSHGQGSNQPQHF. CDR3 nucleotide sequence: TGCGCCAGCAGCCATGGGCAGGGTAGCAATCAGCCCCAGCATTTT.

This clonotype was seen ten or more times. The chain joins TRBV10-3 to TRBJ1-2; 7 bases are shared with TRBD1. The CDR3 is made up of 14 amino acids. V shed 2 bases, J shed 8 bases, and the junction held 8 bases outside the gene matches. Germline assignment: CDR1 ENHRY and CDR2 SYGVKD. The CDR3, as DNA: TGTGCCATCAGTGAGAATGACAGGGTTTACGGCTACACCTTC. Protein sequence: CAISENDRVYGYTF.

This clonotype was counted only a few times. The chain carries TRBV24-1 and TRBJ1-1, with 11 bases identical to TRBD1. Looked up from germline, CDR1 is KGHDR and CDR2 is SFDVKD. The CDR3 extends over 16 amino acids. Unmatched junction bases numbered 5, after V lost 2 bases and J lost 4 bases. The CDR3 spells CATSDSGQGVGTEAFF. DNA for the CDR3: TGTGCCACCAGTGATTCGGGACAGGGGGTTGGCACTGAAGCTTTCTTT.

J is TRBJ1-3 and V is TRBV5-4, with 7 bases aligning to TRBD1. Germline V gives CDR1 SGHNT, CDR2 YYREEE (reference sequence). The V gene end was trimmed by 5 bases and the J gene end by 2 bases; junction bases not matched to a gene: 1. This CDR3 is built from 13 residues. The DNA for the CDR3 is TGTGCCAGCAGTGGACAGGCTGGAAACACCATATATTTT. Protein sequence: CASSGQAGNTIYF.

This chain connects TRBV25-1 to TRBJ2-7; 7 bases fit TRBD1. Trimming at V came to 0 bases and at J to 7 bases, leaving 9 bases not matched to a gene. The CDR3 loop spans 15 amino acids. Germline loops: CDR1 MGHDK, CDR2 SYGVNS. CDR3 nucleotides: TGTGCCAGCAGTGAATATAGGGGGCTGGTAGAAGAGCAGTACTTC. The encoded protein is CASSEYRGLVEEQYF.

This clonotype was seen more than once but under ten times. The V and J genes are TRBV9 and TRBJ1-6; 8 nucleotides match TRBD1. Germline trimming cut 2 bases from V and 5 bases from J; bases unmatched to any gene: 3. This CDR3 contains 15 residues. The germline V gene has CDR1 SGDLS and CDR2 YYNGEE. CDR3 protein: CASSVTGQDNSPLHF. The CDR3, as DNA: TGTGCCAGCAGCGTCACGGGACAGGATAATTCACCCCTCCACTTT. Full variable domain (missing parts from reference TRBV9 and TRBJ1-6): DSGVTQTPKHLITATGQRVTLRCSPRSGDLSVYWYQQSLDQGLQFLIQYYNGEERAKGNILERFSAQQFPDLHSELNLSSLELGDSALYFCASSVTGQDNSPLHFGNGTRLTVT.